The clone carrying this TCR beta chain was counted at least ten times. Its antigen is still unknown. The data were obtained in a study of identical twins. Study results and limitations: Out-of-frame alpha sequences common to twins exhibited an excess of low generation probability.

The germline CDR1 and CDR2 sequences are SNHLY and FYNNEI. The CDR3 has 14 amino acids. The V and J ends lost 10 bases and 7 bases, in that order; junction bases with no gene match: 10. Healthy Caucasians supplied all donations. TCRdb called the 5' RACE reads again in MiXCR, with one record for every CDR3 protein. The sample includes 150,000 or so distinct CDR3 sequences, 3.5% seen only once; the top ten take 7.5% to 8.5%. The gene calls are TRBV2 and TRBJ1-4; 9 bases line up with TRBD1. Sequences were obtained from memory T cells sorted from blood. This sequence originates from a man between 18 and 35 years old in good health. Written as DNA, the CDR3 is TGTGCCATAAATCCCGGGACAGGGACTGAAAAACTGTTTTTT. It codes for CAINPGTGTEKLFF.